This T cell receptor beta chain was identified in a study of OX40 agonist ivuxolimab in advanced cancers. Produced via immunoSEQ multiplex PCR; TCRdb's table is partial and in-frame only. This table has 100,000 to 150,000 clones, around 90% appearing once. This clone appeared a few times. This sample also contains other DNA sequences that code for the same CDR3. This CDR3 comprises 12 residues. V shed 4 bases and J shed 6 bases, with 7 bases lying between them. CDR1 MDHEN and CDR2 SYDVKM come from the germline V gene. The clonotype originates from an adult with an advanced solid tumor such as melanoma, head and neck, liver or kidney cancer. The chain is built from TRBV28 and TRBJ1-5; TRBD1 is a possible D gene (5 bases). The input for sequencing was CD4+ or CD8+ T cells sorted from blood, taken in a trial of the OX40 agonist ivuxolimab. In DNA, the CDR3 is TGTGCCAGCAGTTCGGGGGGTCAGCCCCAGCATTTT. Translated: CASSSGGQPQHF.